What follows are 22 T cell receptor beta chains derived from one specimen sequenced in a study of shared clonotypes between healthy human individuals. Profiling relied on immunoSEQ multiplex PCR, and the TCRdb table lists in-frame clones only, not all of them. The sample consists of under 1,900,000 clones, about 98.5% of them appearing once. Sequences were obtained from naive CD4+ T cells sorted from blood. Subset reported: CD45RA+ positively selected. Receptors originate from a young man in good health.

This rearrangement joins TRBV7-7 to TRBJ2-1, with 9 bases matching TRBD2. Losses at the gene ends were 5 bases for V and 9 bases for J; bases not matched to a gene: 8. The V gene's germline CDR1 is SSHAT and CDR2 FNYEAQ (reference sequence). CDR3 length: 14 residues. The CDR3, as DNA: TGTGCCAGCAGCCTATTTAGCGGGAGTGGTGAGCAGTTCTTC. This sequence encodes CASSLFSGSGEQFF. The full variable domain, with the rest looked up from reference TRBV7-7 and TRBJ2-1, is GAGVSQSPRYKVTKRGQDVTLRCDPISSHATLYWYQQALGQGPEFLTYFNYEAQPDKSGLPSDRFSAERPEGSISTLTIQRTEQRDSAMYRCASSLFSGSGEQFFGPGTRLTVL.

J is TRBJ2-3 and V is TRBV5-1; possibly TRBD1 for D (6 bases). The V and J ends lost 0 bases and 1 base respectively, with 27 bases between them. CDR1 is SGHRS, CDR2 YFSETQ, per germline. CDR3 length equals 21 residues. The CDR3 coding sequence is TGCGCCAGCAGCTTGGTGGGGAGAACGCTAGGTAACAGGGCCGGCACAGATACGCAGTATTTT. Residues: CASSLVGRTLGNRAGTDTQYF.

This clone was observed a single time. The J gene is TRBJ2-7, the V gene TRBV27; D unresolved. Germline lookup yields CDR1 MNHEY and CDR2 SMNVEV (reference sequence). Trimming cost V 10 bases and J 3 bases, with 19 bases left between them. This CDR3 has 14 residues. The CDR3 spells CAIYGRQKYYEQYF. CDR3 nucleotides: TGTGCCATCTACGGAAGGCAAAAATACTACGAGCAGTACTTC.

The chain employs TRBV7-2 and TRBJ1-2; D remains ambiguous. Trimming cost V 2 bases and J 8 bases, with 9 bases left between them. There are 12 residues in the CDR3. Per the germline V gene, CDR1 is SGHTA and CDR2 is FQGNSA. The CDR3 DNA reads as TGTGCCAGCAGCTTACGGGGAGGCGGCTACACCTTC. It is translated as CASSLRGGGYTF.

The CDR3 reads CSVDSKRGSSYEQYF. DNA for the CDR3: TGCAGCGTTGATTCGAAGCGGGGAAGCTCCTACGAGCAGTACTTC. The V gene is TRBV29-1, the J gene TRBJ2-7, with TRBD2 identical over 7 bases. The CDR3 loop spans 15 amino acids. The germline V gene encodes CDR1 SQVTM and CDR2 ANQGSEA. Unmatched junction bases numbered 8, after V lost 3 bases and J lost 0 bases.

The genes are TRBV27 and TRBJ2-3, with D unclear. V shed 5 bases and J shed 8 bases, with 11 bases lying between them. The CDR3 runs to 12 residues. Per germline, CDR1 MNHEY and CDR2 SMNVEV (reference sequence). The CDR3 nucleotides read TGTGCCAGCAGTACCCTAGTCGGTACGCAGTATTTT. Amino acid sequence: CASSTLVGTQYF.

To note about this clone: At the DNA level, this CDR3 is encoded by other sequences in the same sample as well. This sequence joins TRBV5-1 and TRBJ2-7; D remains unclear. The V end lost 0 bases, the J end lost 2 bases, and 9 bases lay between the germline ends. The CDR3 is 14 residues long. Germline V gene sequence: CDR1 SGHRS, CDR2 YFSETQ. The CDR3 reads CASSLARGAYEQYF. CDR3 sequence (DNA): TGCGCCAGCAGCTTGGCCCGAGGTGCCTACGAGCAGTACTTC.

This chain links TRBV7-2 with TRBJ1-3, with a weak D call TRBD1 (6 bases). V was clipped by 4 bases and J by 4 bases, with 14 bases between them. The CDR3 length is 15 residues. Germline CDR1 reads SGHTA; CDR2 reads FQGNSA. CDR3 region: CASSSIQGWGNTIYF. Written as DNA, the CDR3 is TGTGCCAGCAGCTCTATACAGGGTTGGGGAAACACCATATATTTT.

This chain uses TRBV5-1 with TRBJ2-7, with 8 bases fitting TRBD1. This CDR3 contains 15 residues. Germline assignment: CDR1 SGHRS and CDR2 YFSETQ. Losses at the gene ends were 4 bases for V and 1 base for J; bases not matched to a gene: 7. DNA of the CDR3: TGCGCCAGCAGCCGAGCAGGACAGGGTTCCTACGAGCAGTACTTC. Translation gives CASSRAGQGSYEQYF.

This clone has a single count. This chain links TRBV5-1 with TRBJ2-5, with 8 bases that match TRBD2. Per the germline V gene, CDR1 is SGHRS and CDR2 is YFSETQ. CDR3 length: 17 residues. The V gene end was trimmed by 1 base and the J gene end by 2 bases; junction bases not matched to a gene: 10. The CDR3 DNA reads TGCGCCAGCAGCTTGACAAGCGGGAGTCGGCTTCAAGAGACCCAGTACTTC. Encoded protein: CASSLTSGSRLQETQYF.

The chain recombines TRBV5-1 with TRBJ2-2, with 7 positions matching TRBD2. V gave up 4 bases and J gave up 5 bases; unmatched junction bases: 11. The length of the CDR3 is 16 residues. CDR1 SGHRS and CDR2 YFSETQ come from the germline V gene. CDR3 in amino acids: CASSVLAAGPTGELFF. In nucleotides, the CDR3 is TGCGCCAGCAGCGTCCTAGCAGCGGGACCAACCGGGGAGCTGTTTTTT.

The chain is built from TRBV18 and TRBJ2-1, with 9 bases lining up with TRBD1. The V gene end was trimmed by 1 base and the J gene end by 3 bases; junction bases not matched to a gene: 1. The CDR3 runs to 15 residues. The germline CDR1 and CDR2 sequences are KGHSH and LQKENI. CDR3: CASSPRTGDYNEQFF. The CDR3 nucleotides are TGTGCCAGCTCACCACGGACAGGGGACTACAATGAGCAGTTCTTC.

This rearrangement joins TRBV18 to TRBJ2-5; TRBD1 or TRBD2 may be the D gene (5 bases each). The V and J ends lost 2 bases and 2 bases respectively, with 12 bases between them. Per the germline V gene, CDR1 is KGHSH and CDR2 is LQKENI. CDR3 length: 15 amino acids. Here the CDR3 reads CASSPGGRIQETQYF. In nucleotides, the CDR3 is TGTGCCAGCTCACCAGGGGGAAGGATTCAAGAGACCCAGTACTTC.

The table lists this clone with a count of one. V and J are TRBV28 and TRBJ2-7; the D gene is possibly TRBD1 (6 bases). CDR3 size: 14 residues. The V end lost 5 bases, the J end lost 5 bases, and 16 bases lay between the germline ends. Germline lookup yields CDR1 MDHEN and CDR2 SYDVKM. The CDR3 DNA reads TGTGCCAGCAGTATACAACCGAACAGGGACGAGCAGTACTTC. It encodes CASSIQPNRDEQYF.

This rearrangement joins TRBV5-6 to TRBJ2-7, with a tentative D call TRBD1 (5 bases). The CDR3 loop spans 13 amino acids. Germline V gene sequence: CDR1 SGHDT, CDR2 YYEEEE. Between the trimmed V and J ends, which lost 2 bases and 3 bases, there was a span of 9 bases. CDR3 sequence reads: CASSFDRVYEQYF. DNA of the CDR3: TGTGCCAGCAGCTTTGACAGAGTCTACGAGCAGTACTTC.

The V gene is TRBV4-1, the J gene TRBJ2-3; D is unclear. V dropped 6 bases and J dropped 2 bases, with 15 bases sitting between them. This CDR3 is 15 amino acids long. Germline V gene sequence: CDR1 MGHRA, CDR2 YSYEKL. CDR3 sequence reads: CASSKTPVPTDTQYF. CDR3 sequence (DNA): TGCGCCAGCAGTAAAACCCCCGTCCCCACAGATACGCAGTATTTT.

Regarding this clone: The sample contains more than one DNA sequence encoding this CDR3. The V call is TRBV7-2, the J call TRBJ2-5; the match to TRBD2 covers 7 bases. CDR1 and CDR2 from the germline V gene are SGHTA and FQGNSA. The junction had 3 bases not matched to a gene; V was cut back by 0 bases and J by 5 bases. The CDR3 length is 14 residues. CDR3: CASSLAGGWETQYF. In nucleotides, the CDR3 is TGTGCCAGCAGCTTAGCGGGAGGGTGGGAGACCCAGTACTTC.

The chain couples TRBV6-5 to TRBJ2-2; D assignment may be TRBD1 or TRBD2 (5 bases each). CDR3 size: 13 residues. Germline V CDR1 and CDR2: MNHEY, SVGAGI. V lost 8 bases and J 3 bases, leaving 10 bases between the germline ends. The CDR3: CASREGYTGELFF. In nucleotides, the CDR3 is TGTGCCAGCCGTGAGGGGTACACCGGGGAGCTGTTTTTT.

J is TRBJ2-1 and V is TRBV18; TRBD1 is a possible D gene (5 bases). CDR3 size: 16 residues. CDR1 is KGHSH and CDR2 is LQKENI in the germline V gene. V was pared by 3 bases and J by 4 bases, with 16 bases between. The CDR3 loop is CASSPETPRGYNEQFF. The CDR3 nucleotides read TGTGCCAGCTCACCTGAAACCCCTAGGGGATACAATGAGCAGTTCTTC.

This clone was seen just once. The rearrangement joins TRBV10-3 to TRBJ1-2; D unresolved. The CDR3 is 13 residues long. Trimming pared 7 bases from V and 2 bases from J, leaving 11 bases between. Germline V lookup: CDR1 ENHRY, CDR2 SYGVKD. The CDR3 loop reads CAIMEPANYGYTF. CDR3 bases: TGTGCCATCATGGAACCGGCGAACTATGGCTACACCTTC.

Notes on this clone: One junction end does not reproduce the germline sequence, and a read error may be involved. J is TRBJ2-5 and V is TRBV28, with 14 bases fitting TRBD2. Germline CDR1 MDHEN, CDR2 SYDVKM. CDR3 length: 15 residues. The CDR3 DNA sequence: TGTGCCAGCAGTTTCGGGACTAGCGGGGGAGAGGCCCAGTACTTC. It encodes CASSFGTSGGEAQYF.

The gene calls are TRBV28 and TRBJ2-7; 7 bases line up with TRBD1. The CDR3 loop spans 15 amino acids. Germline trimming cut 5 bases from V and 2 bases from J; bases unmatched to any gene: 9. Germline V gives CDR1 MDHEN, CDR2 SYDVKM. The CDR3 DNA is TGTGCCAGCAGTCTAGGACAGGTCCAGACCTACGAGCAGTACTTC. Translating gives CASSLGQVQTYEQYF.